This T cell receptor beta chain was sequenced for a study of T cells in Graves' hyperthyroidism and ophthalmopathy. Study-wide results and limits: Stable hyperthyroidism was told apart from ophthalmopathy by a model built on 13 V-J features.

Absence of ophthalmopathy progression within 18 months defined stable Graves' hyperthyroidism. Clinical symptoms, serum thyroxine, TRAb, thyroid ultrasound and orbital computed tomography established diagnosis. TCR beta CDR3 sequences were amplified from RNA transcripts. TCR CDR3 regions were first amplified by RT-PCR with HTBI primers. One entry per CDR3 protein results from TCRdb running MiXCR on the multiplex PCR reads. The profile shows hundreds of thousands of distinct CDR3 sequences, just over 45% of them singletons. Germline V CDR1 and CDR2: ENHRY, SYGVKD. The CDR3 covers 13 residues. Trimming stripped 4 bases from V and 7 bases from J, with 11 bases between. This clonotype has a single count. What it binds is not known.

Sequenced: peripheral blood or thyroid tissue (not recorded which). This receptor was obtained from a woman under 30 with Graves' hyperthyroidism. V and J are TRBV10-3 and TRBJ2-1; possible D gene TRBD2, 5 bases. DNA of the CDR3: TGTGCCATCAGTGGAGAGGGAGTGAATGAGCAGTTCTTC. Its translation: CAISGEGVNEQFF.